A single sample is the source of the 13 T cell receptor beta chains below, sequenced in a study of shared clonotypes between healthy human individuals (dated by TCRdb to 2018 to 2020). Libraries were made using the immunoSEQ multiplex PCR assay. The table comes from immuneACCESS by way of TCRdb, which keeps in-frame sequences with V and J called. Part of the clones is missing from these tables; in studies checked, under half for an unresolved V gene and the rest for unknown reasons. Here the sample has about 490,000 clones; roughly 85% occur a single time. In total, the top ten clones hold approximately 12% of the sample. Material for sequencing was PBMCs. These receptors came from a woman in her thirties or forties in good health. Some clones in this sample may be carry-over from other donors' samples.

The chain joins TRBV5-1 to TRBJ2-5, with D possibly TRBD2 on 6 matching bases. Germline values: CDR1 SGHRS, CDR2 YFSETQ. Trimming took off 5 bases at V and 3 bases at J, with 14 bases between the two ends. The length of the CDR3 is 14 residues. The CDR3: CASRGGPYEETQYF. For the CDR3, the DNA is TGCGCCAGCAGGGGAGGCCCTTATGAAGAGACCCAGTACTTC.

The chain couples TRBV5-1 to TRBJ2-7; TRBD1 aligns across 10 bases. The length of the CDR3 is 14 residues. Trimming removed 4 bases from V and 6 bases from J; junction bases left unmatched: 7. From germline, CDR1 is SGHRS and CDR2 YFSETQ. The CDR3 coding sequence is TGCGCCAGCAGCATCCGGACAGGGGGAGGCGAGCAGTACTTC. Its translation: CASSIRTGGGEQYF.

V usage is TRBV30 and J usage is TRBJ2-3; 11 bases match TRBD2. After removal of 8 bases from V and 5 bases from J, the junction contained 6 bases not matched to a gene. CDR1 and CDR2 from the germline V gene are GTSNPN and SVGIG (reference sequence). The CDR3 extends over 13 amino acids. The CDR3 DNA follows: TGTGCCCGACTAGCGGGACTGGAAGATACGCAGTATTTT. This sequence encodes CARLAGLEDTQYF.

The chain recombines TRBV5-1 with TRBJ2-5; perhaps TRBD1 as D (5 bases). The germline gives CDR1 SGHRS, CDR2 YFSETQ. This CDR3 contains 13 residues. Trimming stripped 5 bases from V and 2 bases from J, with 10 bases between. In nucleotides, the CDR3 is TGCGCCAGCAGTTGGACACAGCAAGAGACCCAGTACTTC. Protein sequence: CASSWTQQETQYF.

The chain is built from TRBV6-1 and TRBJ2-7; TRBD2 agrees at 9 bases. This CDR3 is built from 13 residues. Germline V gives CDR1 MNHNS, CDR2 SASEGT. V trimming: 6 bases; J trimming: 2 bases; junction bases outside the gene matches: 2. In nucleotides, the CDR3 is TGTGCCAGCAGGCCTAGCGGGACCTACGAGCAGTACTTC. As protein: CASRPSGTYEQYF.

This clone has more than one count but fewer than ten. CDR3 residues: CATGLAGSTDTQYF. The CDR3 DNA sequence: TGTGCCACCGGACTAGCGGGAAGCACAGATACGCAGTATTTT. This rearrangement joins TRBV28 to TRBJ2-3; 12 bases map to TRBD2. This CDR3 spans 14 amino acids. The junction had 2 bases not matched to a gene; V was cut back by 10 bases and J by 0 bases. In germline, CDR1 is MDHEN, CDR2 SYDVKM.

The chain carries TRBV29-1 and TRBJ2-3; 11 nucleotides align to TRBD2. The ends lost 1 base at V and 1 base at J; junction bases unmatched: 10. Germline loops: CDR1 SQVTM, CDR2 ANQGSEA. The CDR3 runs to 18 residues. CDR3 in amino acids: CSVEGWASGRLRTDTQYF. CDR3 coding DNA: TGCAGCGTTGAAGGTTGGGCTAGCGGGAGGCTCCGCACAGATACGCAGTATTTT.

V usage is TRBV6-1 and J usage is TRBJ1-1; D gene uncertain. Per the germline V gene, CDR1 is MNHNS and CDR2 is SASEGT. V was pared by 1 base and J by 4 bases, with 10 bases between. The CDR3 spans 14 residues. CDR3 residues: CASSEVRAVTEAFF. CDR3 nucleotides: TGTGCCAGCAGTGAAGTTAGGGCGGTCACTGAAGCTTTCTTT.

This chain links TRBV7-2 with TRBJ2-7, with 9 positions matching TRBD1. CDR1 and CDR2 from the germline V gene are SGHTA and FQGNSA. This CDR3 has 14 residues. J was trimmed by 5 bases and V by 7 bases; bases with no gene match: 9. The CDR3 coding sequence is TGTGCCAGCAACTGGGGACAGGGTGAACACGAGCAGTACTTC. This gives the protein CASNWGQGEHEQYF.

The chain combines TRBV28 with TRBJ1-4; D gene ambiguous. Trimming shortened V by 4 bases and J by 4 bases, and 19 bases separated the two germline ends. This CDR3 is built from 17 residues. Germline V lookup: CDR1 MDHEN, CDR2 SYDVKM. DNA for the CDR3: TGTGCCAGCAGTTCGGTGATCTTCTCCGGGCTTAATGAAAAACTGTTTTTT. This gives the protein CASSSVIFSGLNEKLFF.

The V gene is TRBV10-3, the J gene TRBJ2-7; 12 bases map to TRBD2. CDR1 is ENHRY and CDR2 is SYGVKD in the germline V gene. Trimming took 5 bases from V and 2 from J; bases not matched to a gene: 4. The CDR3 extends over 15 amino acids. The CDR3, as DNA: TGTGCCATCAGTTCTCTAGCGGGAGGGCCCTACGAGCAGTACTTC. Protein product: CAISSLAGGPYEQYF.

Here the CDR3 reads CASSFIQPKNYGYTF. The CDR3 DNA reads TGTGCCAGCAGTTTCATTCAGCCAAAGAACTATGGCTACACCTTC. The chain recombines TRBV28 with TRBJ1-2; D is unresolved. With 3 bases removed from V and 2 bases from J, the gap between germline ends came to 13 bases. CDR3 size: 15 residues. Germline V CDR1 and CDR2: MDHEN, SYDVKM.

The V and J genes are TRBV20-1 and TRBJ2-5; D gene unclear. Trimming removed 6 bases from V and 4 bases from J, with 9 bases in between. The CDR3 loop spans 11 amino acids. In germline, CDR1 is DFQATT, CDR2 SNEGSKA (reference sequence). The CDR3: CSAVSRETQYF. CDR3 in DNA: TGCAGTGCAGTATCAAGAGAGACCCAGTACTTC.